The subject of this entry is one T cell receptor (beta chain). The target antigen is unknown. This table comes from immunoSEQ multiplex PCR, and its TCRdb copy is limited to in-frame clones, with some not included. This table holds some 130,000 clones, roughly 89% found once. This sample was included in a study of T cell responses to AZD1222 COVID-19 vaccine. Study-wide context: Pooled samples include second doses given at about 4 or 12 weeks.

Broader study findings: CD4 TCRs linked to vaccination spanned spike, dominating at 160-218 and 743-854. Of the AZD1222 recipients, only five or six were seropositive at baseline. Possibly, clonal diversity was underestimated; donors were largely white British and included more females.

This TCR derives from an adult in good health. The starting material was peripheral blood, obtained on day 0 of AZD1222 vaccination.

The CDR3 DNA is TGTGCCAGCAGCCAAGACCAGGGGGTATATGGCTACACCTTC. Its translation is CASSQDQGVYGYTF. The chain couples TRBV3-1 (or the pseudogene TRBV3-2) to TRBJ1-2; TRBD1 matches 7 bases. The CDR3 loop spans 14 amino acids. The V segment lost 0 bases and the J segment 5 bases; nucleotides outside the gene matches: 3. Germline lookup yields CDR1 LGHDT and CDR2 YNNKEL (reference sequence).